Listed below are T cell receptor beta chains from one sample, sequenced in a study of blood T cell repertoires in COVID-19. Here immunoSEQ multiplex PCR was the method, and the copy in TCRdb shows in-frame clones only, minus some. The sample carries a few hundred thousand clones, around 81% recorded once. The sequenced sample was peripheral blood. These TCRs come from a woman aged 70 to 79 with acute or convalescent COVID-19. CDR3s leave out the opening cysteine and the closing phenylalanine or tryptophan.

>TRBV24-1
ATSDSTGSLNYGYT
>TRBV30
AWSVKGRVHGYT
>TRBV14
ASSPRVVSPLH
>TRBV7-3
ASSLGTRGAGDTQY
>TRBV4-3
ASSQDRGHEQY
>TRBV30
AWSGGVGRQPQH
>TRBV9
ASSVDRGRTEETQY
>TRBV5-6
ASSLTGLLSGANVLT
>TRBV5-1
ASRSGAIDNEQF
>TRBV27
ASTQRWRHDHNEQF
>TRBV6-5
ASRDSIAQPQH
>TRBV15
ATSMRDNSPLH
>TRBV7-9
ASTYRDSYNEQF
>TRBV9
ASGEKGTYSPLH
>TRBV24-1
ATSPSDRNYGYT
>TRBV5-8
ASSHSGGVEEY
>TRBV6-4
ASSISGGHYNEQF
>TRBV7-9
ASSRELDTGELF
>TRBV6-1
ASSEPGLGYGYT
>TRBV27
ASNPAGWNEQF
>TRBV6-5
ASRRQDSSGNTIY
>TRBV6-5
ASTRGGSSYEQY
>TRBV7-9
ASTPGGQSYNEQF
>TRBV7-2
ASSLQVQETQY
>TRBV6-5
ASSYAGQTF
>TRBV6-2/TRBV6-3
ASSSRQGARTEAF